This T cell receptor (beta chain) comes out of a study of T cells in Graves' hyperthyroidism and ophthalmopathy. This clonotype was seen at least ten times. TCR beta CDR3 regions were amplified from RNA. TCR CDR3 underwent first-round RT-PCR with the HTBI primer set. A single record per CDR3 protein comes from TCRdb applying MiXCR to the multiplex PCR reads. The sample has 350,000 to 500,000 distinct CDR3 sequences, around 13% seen once. This CDR3 spans 13 amino acids. Germline V gene data show CDR1 as MNHNS and CDR2 as SASEGT. Trimming removed 6 bases at V and 1 base at J, with 10 bases between. The receptor was derived from a woman aged 18-35 years with Graves' hyperthyroidism. The chain recombines TRBV6-1 with TRBJ2-7; D is undetermined. Input material: blood. The CDR3 is CASRGTASYEQYF. CDR3 coding DNA: TGTGCCAGCAGAGGTACAGCATCCTACGAGCAGTACTTC.